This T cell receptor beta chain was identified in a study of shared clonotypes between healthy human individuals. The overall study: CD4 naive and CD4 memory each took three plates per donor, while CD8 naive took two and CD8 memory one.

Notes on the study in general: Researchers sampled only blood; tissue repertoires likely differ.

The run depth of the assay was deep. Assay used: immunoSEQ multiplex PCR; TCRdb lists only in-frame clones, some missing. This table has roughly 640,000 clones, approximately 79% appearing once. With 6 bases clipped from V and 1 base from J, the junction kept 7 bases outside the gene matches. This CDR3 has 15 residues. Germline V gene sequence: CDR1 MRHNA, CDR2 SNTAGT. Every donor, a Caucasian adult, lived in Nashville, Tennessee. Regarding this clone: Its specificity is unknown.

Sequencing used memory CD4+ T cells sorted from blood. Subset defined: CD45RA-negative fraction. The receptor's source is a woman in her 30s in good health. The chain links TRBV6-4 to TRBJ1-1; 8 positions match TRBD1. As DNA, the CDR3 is TGTGCCAGCAGCCTGCAAACAGGGGGGAACACTGAAGCTTTCTTT. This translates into CASSLQTGGNTEAFF.